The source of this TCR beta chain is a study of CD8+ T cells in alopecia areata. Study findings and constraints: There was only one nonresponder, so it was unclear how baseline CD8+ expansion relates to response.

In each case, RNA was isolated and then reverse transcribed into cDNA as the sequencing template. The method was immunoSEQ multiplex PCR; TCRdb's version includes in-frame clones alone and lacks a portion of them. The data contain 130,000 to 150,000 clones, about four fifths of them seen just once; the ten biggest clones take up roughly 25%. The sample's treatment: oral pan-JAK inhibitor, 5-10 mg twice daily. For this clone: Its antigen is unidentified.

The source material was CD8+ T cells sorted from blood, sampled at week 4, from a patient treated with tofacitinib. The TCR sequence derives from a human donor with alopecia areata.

The CDR3 sequence: CASSQGTSGGWEQFF. The CDR3 nucleotides read TGTGCCAGCAGCCAAGGGACTAGCGGGGGCTGGGAGCAGTTCTTC. This rearrangement joins TRBV5-4 to TRBJ2-1, with TRBD2 identical over 14 bases. J lost 10 bases, V lost 4 bases, and 7 bases had no gene match. CDR3 length: 15 residues. Germline V gives CDR1 SGHNT, CDR2 YYREEE (reference sequence).